A selection of T cell receptor beta chains follows, all from one sample in a study of T cell responses to AZD1222 COVID-19 vaccine. Sequenced by immunoSEQ multiplex PCR; TCRdb stores in-frame clones only, minus some. The table has tens of thousands of clones, about 91% seen once. The sequencing used peripheral blood, collected on day 0 of AZD1222 vaccination. The receptors come from an adult in good health. Each CDR3 is given with its conserved first and last residue. The D gene is left open where the match is weak.

J | V | D | DNA | CDR3
TRBJ1-5 | TRBV19 | - | TGTGCCAGTAGTCCTGGGGTCGGAGGGCGTCAGCCCCAGCATTTT | CASSPGVGGRQPQHF
TRBJ1-5 | TRBV27 | - | TGTGCCAGCAGTACGGGGGGAGGACCCCAGCATTTT | CASSTGGGPQHF
TRBJ1-3 | TRBV4-2 | TRBD1 | TGTGCCAGCAGCCAATCCGACAGGGGTGGTGGAAACACCATATATTTT | CASSQSDRGGGNTIYF
TRBJ2-1 | TRBV10-2 | - | TGCGCCAGCCTGGGGGCGGGAGTGCAGGACAATGAGCAGTTCTTC | CASLGAGVQDNEQFF
TRBJ1-1 | TRBV19 | TRBD1 | TGTGCCAGTAGTATCCAAGACAGGGAGACTGAAGCTTTCTTT | CASSIQDRETEAFF
TRBJ1-6 | TRBV2 | TRBD1 | TGTGCCAGCAGAGGGGGCTGGGCTACTAATTCACCCCTCCACTTT | CASRGGWATNSPLHF
TRBJ2-1 | TRBV3-1/TRBV3-2 | TRBD2 | TGTGCCAGCAGCCAAGATCCGATTTTCTTACGGGGGGGAGACAATGAGCAGTTCTTC | CASSQDPIFLRGGDNEQFF
TRBJ2-7 | TRBV11-2 | TRBD1 | TGTGCCAGCAGCTTTGACAGGGGGTACGAGCAGTACTTC | CASSFDRGYEQYF
TRBJ2-6 | TRBV6-2/TRBV6-3 | - | TGTGCCAGCAGTTACGGAAGGGGGACCAACTCTGGGGCCAACGTCCTGACTTTC | CASSYGRGTNSGANVLTF
TRBJ2-3 | TRBV3-1/TRBV3-2 | TRBD1 | TGTGCCAGCAGCCGCGGGACAGGGGCGACAGATACGCAGTATTTT | CASSRGTGATDTQYF
TRBJ2-7 | TRBV7-9 | TRBD1 | TGTGCCAGCAGCTTAGGGACAGGGACTTCCTACGAGCAGTACTTC | CASSLGTGTSYEQYF
TRBJ2-3 | TRBV5-4 | TRBD2 | TGTGCCAGCAGCTTAGCGGGAGCCTCAGATACGCAGTATTTT | CASSLAGASDTQYF